A single sample is the source of the 17 T cell receptor beta chains below, sequenced in a study of cytomegalovirus exposure and HLA in healthy donors (dated by TCRdb to 2016 to 2017). Receptors were amplified or captured by the immunoSEQ multiplex PCR assay. The multiplex PCR relied on a mix of 60 forward primers for TCR Vbeta segments and 13 reverse primers for TCR Jbeta segments. The table comes from immuneACCESS by way of TCRdb, which keeps in-frame sequences with V and J called. Part of the clones is missing from these tables; in studies checked, under half for an unresolved V gene and the rest for unknown reasons. For this sample the table gives some 160,000 clones, of which roughly 88% were detected only once. The top ten clonotypes cover 1.5% of the sample. Material: PBMCs. Source of these receptors: a woman aged 18-29 years in good health and CMV-seronegative.

About this clone itself: Germline and junction disagree at one end, which may indicate a read error. The CDR3 DNA follows: TGTGCCAGCAGTCATCTGGACCTAGCGGACTTC. It encodes CASSHLDLADF. The chain links TRBV28 to TRBJ2-7; 7 bases line up with TRBD2. The CDR3 runs 11 residues. Germline V CDR1 and CDR2: MDHEN, SYDVKM. Complete variable domain (other parts from reference TRBV28 and TRBJ2-7): DVKVTQSSRYLVKRTGEKVFLECVQDMDHENMFWYRQDPGLGLRLIYFSYDVKMKEKGDIPEGYSVSREKKERFSLILESASTNQTSMYLCASSHLDLADFGPGTRLTVT.

DNA for the CDR3: TGTGCCAGCACCATAGGGAGGGGTTACGAGCAGTACTTC. It encodes CASTIGRGYEQYF. The rearrangement links TRBV2 to TRBJ2-7; 7 bases align to TRBD2. V lost 7 bases to trimming and J lost 4 bases; unmatched junction nucleotides: 7. The CDR3 is 13 amino acids. Germline lookup yields CDR1 SNHLY and CDR2 FYNNEI. Full variable domain (outside the CDR3, taken from reference TRBV2 and TRBJ2-7): EPEVTQTPSHQVTQMGQEVILRCVPISNHLYFYWYRQILGQKVEFLVSFYNNEISEKSEIFDDQFSVERPDGSNFTLKIRSTKLEDSAMYFCASTIGRGYEQYFGPGTRLTVT.

The chain employs TRBV4-1 and TRBJ2-3; 11 bases line up with TRBD2. Looked up from germline, CDR1 is MGHRA and CDR2 is YSYEKL. The CDR3 sequence is 15 residues long. V lost 1 base and J lost 6; bases outside the gene matches: 3. CDR3: CASSQVLAGADTQYF. Written as DNA, the CDR3 is TGCGCCAGCAGCCAAGTACTAGCGGGGGCCGATACGCAGTATTTT.

This clone occurred once. The chain joins TRBV2 to TRBJ2-2, with 12 bases fitting TRBD1. CDR3 size: 17 residues. Trimming took 5 bases from V and 4 from J; bases not matched to a gene: 8. Germline values: CDR1 SNHLY, CDR2 FYNNEI. This CDR3 is CASSQTGTGGSTGELFF. The CDR3, as DNA: TGTGCCAGCAGTCAAACCGGGACAGGGGGCAGCACCGGGGAGCTGTTTTTT.

The V call is TRBV15, the J call TRBJ1-4; D gene ambiguous. The CDR3 sequence is 14 residues long. CDR1 is LNHNV, CDR2 YYDKDF, per germline (reference sequence). V was cut by 2 bases and J by 4 bases, with 8 bases left in between. CDR3 residues: CATSRRTFNEKLFF. The DNA of the CDR3 is TGTGCCACCAGCAGAAGGACTTTTAATGAAAAACTGTTTTTT.

The V and J genes are TRBV5-1 and TRBJ2-7; no clear D. Germline assignment: CDR1 SGHRS and CDR2 YFSETQ. The CDR3 contains 15 residues. Between the trimmed V and J ends, which lost 3 bases and 5 bases, there was a span of 18 bases. Written as DNA, the CDR3 is TGCGCCAGCAGCTCTTCTGGTTCTCCCCGCGACGAGCAGTACTTC. It specifies CASSSSGSPRDEQYF.

This clone was observed a few times. The V call is TRBV19, the J call TRBJ2-1, with D possibly matching TRBD2 (6 bases). Germline lookup yields CDR1 LNHDA and CDR2 SQIVND (reference sequence). The CDR3 is 17 residues long. Trimming took 3 bases from V and 0 from J, leaving 15 bases between them. In nucleotides, the CDR3 is TGTGCCAGTAGTATCTCCGGGGGTTTAACCTCCTACAATGAGCAGTTCTTC. This codes for CASSISGGLTSYNEQFF. Full variable domain (rest looked up from reference TRBV19 and TRBJ2-1): DGGITQSPKYLFRKEGQNVTLSCEQNLNHDAMYWYRQDPGQGLRLIYYSQIVNDFQKGDIAEGYSVSREKKESFPLTVTSAQKNPTAFYLCASSISGGLTSYNEQFFGPGTRLTVL.

The sample holds a few counts of this clone. This chain links TRBV2 with TRBJ1-2; D not certain. With 0 bases removed from V and 4 bases from J, the gap between germline ends came to 9 bases. The CDR3 is made up of 14 amino acids. CDR1 and CDR2 (germline): SNHLY, FYNNEI. The CDR3 loop reads CASSEANGIYGYTF. Written as DNA, the CDR3 is TGTGCCAGCAGTGAAGCGAACGGGATCTATGGCTACACCTTC.

This clone was seen once. This chain links TRBV9 with TRBJ2-1, with a weak D call TRBD1 (7 bases). Germline CDR1 reads SGDLS; CDR2 reads YYNGEE. The length of the CDR3 is 12 residues. Trimming took off 3 bases at V and 14 bases at J, with 15 bases between the two ends. DNA for the CDR3: TGTGCCAGCAGCGCCGGAGGGGGCCGTAAGTTCTTC. Protein: CASSAGGGRKFF.

V usage is TRBV27 and J usage is TRBJ1-1; D is uncertain. From germline, CDR1 is MNHEY and CDR2 SMNVEV (reference sequence). V gave up 5 bases and J gave up 0 bases, with 16 bases separating them. The CDR3 loop spans 16 amino acids. The CDR3 coding sequence is TGTGCCAGCAGTCACCAAAGGAGGACCTTGAACACTGAAGCTTTCTTT. Translated, it gives CASSHQRRTLNTEAFF.

This sequence joins TRBV28 and TRBJ2-3; no firm D call. CDR1 is MDHEN and CDR2 is SYDVKM in the germline V gene. V lost 6 bases to trimming and J lost 2 bases, with 3 bases between them. The CDR3 runs 11 residues. The CDR3 DNA reads as TGTGCCAGCAGCCACACAGATACGCAGTATTTT. The encoded protein is CASSHTDTQYF.

The rearrangement uses TRBV25-1 and TRBJ1-1, with D uncertain. Trimming shortened V by 2 bases and J by 0 bases, and 10 bases separated the two germline ends. The CDR3 loop spans 15 amino acids. Germline V gives CDR1 MGHDK, CDR2 SYGVNS. The CDR3 sequence is CASSEGREVNTEAFF. The CDR3 DNA is TGTGCCAGCAGTGAAGGACGGGAAGTGAACACTGAAGCTTTCTTT.

J is TRBJ2-5 and V is TRBV29-1; TRBD2 might be the D (6 bases). The CDR3 is 13 residues long. Germline-derived CDR1 and CDR2 are SQVTM and ANQGSEA. V lost 4 bases and J lost 6, with 15 bases in between. CDR3 sequence reads: CSVVVGAGKTQYF. CDR3 sequence (DNA): TGCAGCGTTGTAGTAGGGGCGGGGAAGACCCAGTACTTC.

V is TRBV6-1 and J is TRBJ1-1; D might be TRBD1 (5 bases). This CDR3 is built from 15 residues. With 4 bases removed from V and 0 bases from J, the gap between germline ends came to 12 bases. Germline-derived CDR1 and CDR2 are MNHNS and SASEGT. CDR3 sequence reads: CASSGGEWVNTEAFF. The CDR3 DNA follows: TGTGCCAGCAGTGGGGGGGAATGGGTGAACACTGAAGCTTTCTTT.

The chain combines TRBV7-6 with TRBJ1-5; TRBD1 might be the D (5 bases). Trimming took off 1 base at V and 9 bases at J, with 10 bases between the two ends. The germline gives CDR1 SGHVS, CDR2 FNYEAQ. The CDR3 is 13 amino acids. The CDR3 coding sequence is TGTGCCAGCAGCTTAGAATGGAGGGGGCCCCAGCATTTT. Translated: CASSLEWRGPQHF.

In its sample, this clone was seen once. The chain recombines TRBV12-5 with TRBJ1-5, with 9 bases that match TRBD1. The junction had 8 bases not matched to a gene; V was cut back by 8 bases and J by 3 bases. CDR1 and CDR2 from the germline V gene are LGHNT and FRNRAP. The CDR3 sequence is 15 residues long. Written as DNA, the CDR3 is TGTGCTAGTCGAGTCGACAGGGGGTTCAATCAGCCCCAGCATTTT. Protein sequence: CASRVDRGFNQPQHF.

This chain joins TRBV2 and TRBJ2-5, with 13 positions matching TRBD2. The CDR3 has 15 residues. Germline loops: CDR1 SNHLY, CDR2 FYNNEI. With V trimmed by 8 bases and J by 5 bases, 8 bases remained unmatched. The DNA for the CDR3 is TGTGCCAGCGGCCCGGGACTAGCGGGGAGGGAGACCCAGTACTTC. It translates to CASGPGLAGRETQYF.